One and the same sample provided the 14 T cell receptor beta chains below, sequenced in a study of blood T cell repertoires in COVID-19. Using immunoSEQ multiplex PCR, the repertoire was profiled, and TCRdb retains in-frame clones only, with some absent. The top ten clones hold under 6.5% of a sample with under 200,000 clones, approximately 82% of them seen once. The sequenced sample consisted of PBMCs or T cells enriched from blood (not recorded which). Receptor source: a woman aged 55-70 years with acute COVID-19.

This clone was seen just once. The gene calls are TRBV28 and TRBJ1-1; a possible D gene is TRBD1 (5 bases). This CDR3 is built from 13 residues. Deletions cut 10 bases from V and 0 bases from J, with 12 bases between. Looked up from germline, CDR1 is MDHEN and CDR2 is SYDVKM. The CDR3 DNA reads TGTGCCACCGGGGGGAACATGAACACTGAAGCTTTCTTT. It yields the protein CATGGNMNTEAFF.

The rearrangement links TRBV10-3 to TRBJ2-7, with 11 bases that match TRBD1. With V trimmed by 6 bases and J by 3 bases, 7 bases remained unmatched. This CDR3 is built from 15 residues. Germline V gene sequence: CDR1 ENHRY, CDR2 SYGVKD. The CDR3, as DNA: TGTGCCATCAGGGCAACCGGGACAGGGGGCTACGAGCAGTACTTC. Residues: CAIRATGTGGYEQYF.

This sequence joins TRBV5-8 and TRBJ1-4; TRBD1 aligns across 8 bases. The V and J ends lost 4 bases and 7 bases, in that order; junction bases with no gene match: 6. This CDR3 has 14 residues. Germline values: CDR1 SGHTS, CDR2 YDEGEE. The CDR3 DNA is TGTGCCAGCAGCCCGGGACAGGATGGTGAAAAACTGTTTTTT. As protein: CASSPGQDGEKLFF.

The J gene is TRBJ1-2, the V gene TRBV19; D is uncertain. In germline, CDR1 is LNHDA, CDR2 SQIVND (reference sequence). This CDR3 region has 12 residues. Trimming took off 4 bases at V and 4 bases at J, with 7 bases between the two ends. The chain's CDR3 is CASSTSSYGYTF. The CDR3 coding sequence is TGTGCCAGTAGTACGTCTAGCTATGGCTACACCTTC.

The rearrangement uses TRBV24-1 and TRBJ2-1, with D uncertain. V lost 0 bases, J lost 12 bases, and 11 bases lay in between. From germline, CDR1 is KGHDR and CDR2 SFDVKD. CDR3 length: 13 residues. The CDR3 DNA is TGTGCCACCAGTGATTTGACGAATCTCGGGCAGTTCTTC. Its protein is CATSDLTNLGQFF.

The chain uses TRBV6-5 and TRBJ1-2, with D unresolved. The germline gives CDR1 MNHEY, CDR2 SVGAGI. Trimming pared 2 bases from V and 5 bases from J, leaving 12 bases between. This CDR3 contains 14 residues. CDR3: CASSYNGDGYGYTF. CDR3 nucleotide sequence: TGTGCCAGCAGTTACAATGGCGACGGGTATGGCTACACCTTC.

The V gene is TRBV7-2, the J gene TRBJ2-7; 9 bases align to TRBD2. CDR1 is SGHTA, CDR2 FQGNSA, per germline. Unmatched junction bases numbered 9, after V lost 3 bases and J lost 3 bases. The CDR3 is 16 residues long. The CDR3 sequence: CASSLGRAGGGYEQYF. The CDR3 DNA sequence: TGTGCCAGCAGCTTGGGGAGAGCGGGAGGAGGCTACGAGCAGTACTTC. Supplemented by reference TRBV7-2 and TRBJ2-7, the full variable domain reads GAGVSQSPSNKVTEKGKDVELRCDPISGHTALYWYRQSLGQGLEFLIYFQGNSAPDKSGLPSDRFSAERTGGSVSTLTIQRTQQEDSAVYLCASSLGRAGGGYEQYFGPGTRLTVT.

The gene calls are TRBV4-1 and TRBJ1-2, with D unclear. The CDR3 spans 13 residues. V was pared by 0 bases and J by 7 bases, with 9 bases between. CDR1 and CDR2 from the germline V gene are MGHRA and YSYEKL. The CDR3 sequence is CASSQEMRGGYTF. DNA of the CDR3: TGCGCCAGCAGCCAAGAAATGCGGGGTGGCTACACCTTC.

The chain employs TRBV30 and TRBJ2-3; D might be TRBD2 (6 bases). V lost 2 bases, J lost 1 base, and 19 bases lay in between. The V gene's germline CDR1 is GTSNPN and CDR2 SVGIG (reference sequence). This CDR3 is built from 17 residues. The CDR3 region is CAWSRSGAQRGTDTQYF. The CDR3 DNA follows: TGTGCCTGGAGTAGGTCCGGGGCGCAGCGGGGCACAGATACGCAGTATTTT.

This sequence joins TRBV27 and TRBJ1-1; perhaps TRBD1 as D (5 bases). This CDR3 is 15 amino acids long. V lost 3 bases to trimming and J lost 4 bases, with 15 bases between them. From germline, CDR1 is MNHEY and CDR2 SMNVEV (reference sequence). CDR3 sequence: CASSLGGEEGTEAFF. The CDR3 coding sequence is TGTGCCAGCAGTTTGGGGGGGGAAGAGGGCACTGAAGCTTTCTTT.

The V and J genes are TRBV5-1 and TRBJ1-4; D call uncertain. CDR1 SGHRS and CDR2 YFSETQ come from the germline V gene. The CDR3 extends over 15 amino acids. Trimming took 3 bases from V and 0 from J, leaving 9 bases between them. For the CDR3, the DNA is TGCGCCAGCAGCTCGGGAGTTACAACTAATGAAAAACTGTTTTTT. Residues: CASSSGVTTNEKLFF.

This clone was picked up a small number of times. The gene calls are TRBV27 and TRBJ2-7; 8 nucleotides align to TRBD1. The germline V gene encodes CDR1 MNHEY and CDR2 SMNVEV (reference sequence). The CDR3 spans 12 residues. After removal of 6 bases from V and 5 bases from J, the junction contained 3 bases not matched to a gene. This CDR3 is CASSGQGHEQYF. CDR3 coding DNA: TGTGCCAGCAGCGGACAGGGCCACGAGCAGTACTTC.

This clone was found once. This chain links TRBV18 with TRBJ1-2; 10 nucleotides align to TRBD1. The germline gives CDR1 KGHSH, CDR2 LQKENI. Trimming took 2 bases from V and 0 from J; bases not matched to a gene: 6. This CDR3 region has 17 residues. CDR3 DNA sequence: TGTGCCAGCTCACCAGTTGGGACAGGGGACGCTAACTATGGCTACACCTTC. Translating gives CASSPVGTGDANYGYTF. The variable domain in full, completed from reference TRBV18 and TRBJ1-2, reads NAGVMQNPRHLVRRRGQEARLRCSPMKGHSHVYWYRQLPEEGLKFMVYLQKENIIDESGMPKERFSAEFPKEGPSILRIQQVVRGDSAAYFCASSPVGTGDANYGYTFGSGTRLTVV.

The chain recombines TRBV5-6 with TRBJ1-5; TRBD1 agrees at 9 bases. V was pared by 1 base and J by 7 bases, with 3 bases of the junction left unmatched. Germline V lookup: CDR1 SGHDT, CDR2 YYEEEE. This CDR3 comprises 14 residues. The CDR3 DNA is TGTGCCAGCAGCTTGACAGGGGGCCGACAGCCCCAGCATTTT. This gives the protein CASSLTGGRQPQHF.